These 21 T cell receptor beta chains were sequenced from one sample in a study of T cell responses to AZD1222 COVID-19 vaccine. The table came from immunoSEQ multiplex PCR; TCRdb's copy has only in-frame clones and leaves some out. The repertoire includes 95,000 to 150,000 clones, 84% of them detected once, and around a quarter sits in the top ten. Here the sequenced sample was peripheral blood, taken 28 days after the second AZD1222 dose. These receptors were obtained from an adult who received the AZD1222 COVID-19 vaccine.

The chain recombines TRBV27 with TRBJ1-1; the match to TRBD1 covers 7 bases. With V trimmed by 6 bases and J by 0 bases, 10 bases remained unmatched. Germline assignment: CDR1 MNHEY and CDR2 SMNVEV (reference sequence). The CDR3 loop spans 16 amino acids. CDR3 protein: CASRPTGRWVNTEAFF. The CDR3 bases are TGTGCCAGCAGGCCGACAGGGCGGTGGGTGAACACTGAAGCTTTCTTT.

This clone was recorded once. The gene calls are TRBV19 and TRBJ1-5; no firm D call. Between the trimmed V and J ends, which lost 7 bases and 0 bases, there was a span of 13 bases. Germline V lookup: CDR1 LNHDA, CDR2 SQIVND (reference sequence). The CDR3 has 15 residues. The CDR3 nucleotides are TGTGCCAGTACCCTAAGCAGTTATAGCAATCAGCCCCAGCATTTT. Amino acid sequence: CASTLSSYSNQPQHF.

V is TRBV30 and J is TRBJ2-7, with D possibly being TRBD2 (6 bases). Trimming cost V 5 bases and J 7 bases, with 15 bases left between them. This CDR3 region has 12 residues. Per the germline V gene, CDR1 is GTSNPN and CDR2 is SVGIG (reference sequence). Here the CDR3 DNA reads TGTGCCTGGGGGGGACGGGAGATGGAGCAGTACTTC. It specifies CAWGGREMEQYF.

This clone was recorded once. V is TRBV7-8 and J is TRBJ1-1, with 8 bases matching TRBD1. This CDR3 spans 16 amino acids. Trimming removed 4 bases from V and 4 bases from J; junction bases left unmatched: 11. Germline V CDR1 and CDR2: SGHVS, FQNEAQ. In nucleotides, the CDR3 is TGTGCCAGCAGCTCCGGACAGGGAGTGTTGGGCACTGAAGCTTTCTTT. It is translated as CASSSGQGVLGTEAFF.

V and J are TRBV7-2 and TRBJ1-2, with unresolved D. Trimming shortened V by 4 bases and J by 4 bases, and 13 bases separated the two germline ends. The germline CDR1 and CDR2 sequences are SGHTA and FQGNSA. The CDR3 consists of 14 residues. CDR3 nucleotides: TGTGCCAGCAGCTCCTGGGGAGGCGCCTATGGCTACACCTTC. Protein sequence: CASSSWGGAYGYTF.

V and J are TRBV15 and TRBJ1-1; D gene unclear. V was shortened by 0 bases and J by 7 bases, with 12 bases between the two germline ends. This CDR3 contains 14 residues. Germline-derived CDR1 and CDR2 are LNHNV and YYDKDF (reference sequence). This CDR3 is CATSRDFVENEAFF. In nucleotides, the CDR3 is TGTGCCACCAGCAGAGATTTCGTGGAAAATGAAGCTTTCTTT. Full variable domain (rest looked up from reference TRBV15 and TRBJ1-1): DAMVIQNPRYQVTQFGKPVTLSCSQTLNHNVMYWYQQKSSQAPKLLFHYYDKDFNNEADTPDNFQSRRPNTSFCFLDIRSPGLGDTAMYLCATSRDFVENEAFFGQGTRLTVV.

J is TRBJ1-1 and V is TRBV10-3; 10 bases align to TRBD1. This CDR3 comprises 14 residues. Germline V gene sequence: CDR1 ENHRY, CDR2 SYGVKD. The V gene end was trimmed by 7 bases and the J gene end by 1 base; junction bases not matched to a gene: 3. This chain's CDR3 is CAIMRDRGNTEAFF. The CDR3, as DNA: TGTGCCATCATGAGGGACAGGGGGAACACTGAAGCTTTCTTT.

The V call is TRBV4-1, the J call TRBJ1-2, with D unresolved. Trimming took 0 bases from V and 8 from J, leaving 13 bases between them. The CDR3 runs 14 residues. CDR1 and CDR2 (germline): MGHRA, YSYEKL. The CDR3 DNA reads TGCGCCAGCAGCCAAGATAAAAAGAATCGAGGCTACACCTTC. It encodes CASSQDKKNRGYTF.

The rearrangement joins TRBV19 to TRBJ2-2, with TRBD1 identical over 7 bases. J was trimmed by 4 bases and V by 3 bases; bases with no gene match: 2. Germline CDR1 and CDR2: LNHDA and SQIVND (reference sequence). CDR3 size: 14 residues. Written as DNA, the CDR3 is TGTGCCAGTAGTATTTCAGGGGGCACCGGGGAGCTGTTTTTT. Its translation: CASSISGGTGELFF. The full variable domain, with the rest looked up from reference TRBV19 and TRBJ2-2, is DGGITQSPKYLFRKEGQNVTLSCEQNLNHDAMYWYRQDPGQGLRLIYYSQIVNDFQKGDIAEGYSVSREKKESFPLTVTSAQKNPTAFYLCASSISGGTGELFFGEGSRLTVL.

The chain recombines TRBV5-5 with TRBJ1-3; D gene uncertain. This CDR3 is built from 15 residues. Trimming removed 2 bases at V and 5 bases at J, with 14 bases between. CDR1 is SGHKS and CDR2 is YYEKEE in the germline V gene (reference sequence). CDR3 in amino acids: CASSFAGKNRNTIYF. CDR3 bases: TGTGCCAGCAGCTTTGCCGGGAAAAACAGAAACACCATATATTTT.

Only a few counts were recorded for this clone. The rearrangement uses TRBV5-1 and TRBJ1-6; D is possibly TRBD1 (5 bases). The CDR3 contains 14 residues. V was shortened by 3 bases and J by 8 bases, with 12 bases between the two germline ends. Looked up from germline, CDR1 is SGHRS and CDR2 is YFSETQ. The CDR3 is CASSSGRADSPLHF. The CDR3 DNA sequence: TGCGCCAGCAGCTCGGGCAGGGCCGATTCACCCCTCCACTTT.

This chain joins TRBV6-5 and TRBJ2-7, with D perhaps matching TRBD1 (5 bases). Per the germline V gene, CDR1 is MNHEY and CDR2 is SVGAGI. CDR3 length equals 15 residues. Deletions cut 3 bases from V and 3 bases from J, with 15 bases between. The CDR3 DNA reads as TGTGCCAGCAGTTATCAAGTGGCGACAGACTACGAGCAGTACTTC. It is translated as CASSYQVATDYEQYF.

This clone was picked up one time. J is TRBJ2-1 and V is TRBV2; 8 bases fit TRBD1. Germline values: CDR1 SNHLY, CDR2 FYNNEI. This CDR3 is 18 amino acids long. J lost 6 bases, V lost 10 bases, and 23 bases had no gene match. This CDR3 reads CANRGGYIRGRASNEQFF. The CDR3 DNA sequence: TGTGCCAACCGAGGGGGATACATCAGGGGGCGCGCAAGCAATGAGCAGTTCTTC. The full variable domain, in which reference TRBV2 and TRBJ2-1 provide the parts outside the CDR3, is EPEVTQTPSHQVTQMGQEVILRCVPISNHLYFYWYRQILGQKVEFLVSFYNNEISEKSEIFDDQFSVERPDGSNFTLKIRSTKLEDSAMYFCANRGGYIRGRASNEQFFGPGTRLTVL.

The chain combines TRBV24-1 with TRBJ1-2, with D hard to call. The CDR3 is 12 amino acids. Germline CDR1 is KGHDR and CDR2 is SFDVKD. V lost 0 bases, J lost 4 bases, and 2 bases lay in between. The CDR3 DNA reads TGTGCCACCAGTGATTTGGCCTATGGCTACACCTTC. Translating gives CATSDLAYGYTF.

There are a few counts of this clone. The V call is TRBV11-1, the J call TRBJ1-1; D possibly corresponds to TRBD1 (5 bases). The V and J ends lost 0 bases and 4 bases respectively, with 9 bases between them. Germline CDR1 and CDR2: SGHAT and FQDESV (reference sequence). CDR3 length: 14 amino acids. CDR3 bases: TGTGCCAGCAGCTTAGCGCGGGGCAGCACTGAAGCTTTCTTT. Amino acid sequence: CASSLARGSTEAFF. Full variable domain (remainder filled in from reference TRBV11-1 and TRBJ1-1): EAEVAQSPRYKITEKSQAVAFWCDPISGHATLYWYRQILGQGPELLVQFQDESVVDDSQLPKDRFSAERLKGVDSTLKIQPAELGDSAMYLCASSLARGSTEAFFGQGTRLTVV.

V gene TRBV11-3 combines with J gene TRBJ1-1, with D hard to call. CDR1 is SGHNT, CDR2 YENEEA, per germline. The CDR3 is made up of 12 amino acids. The ends were cut back, 1 base at V and 10 bases at J, with 10 bases in the middle. CDR3 bases: TGTGCCAGCAGCTTAGGAAGTCGGGGAGCTTTCTTT. This translates into CASSLGSRGAFF.

On this clone: The junction and the germline gene differ at one end; a read error may be behind it. The chain combines TRBV5-1 with TRBJ2-2; 8 positions agree with TRBD1. Germline V gene sequence: CDR1 SGHRS, CDR2 YFSETQ. The length of the CDR3 is 11 residues. CDR3 sequence reads: CASSDPGQVTF. The CDR3 DNA sequence: TGCGCCAGCAGCGATCCGGGACAGGTGACTTTT.

This clone was counted many times. The genes are TRBV28 and TRBJ2-1, with a tentative D call TRBD1 (6 bases). The germline V gene has CDR1 MDHEN and CDR2 SYDVKM. CDR3 size: 13 residues. V lost 6 bases and J 4 bases, leaving 10 bases between the germline ends. The CDR3 nucleotides are TGTGCCAGCAGCTCCGGACAGTACAATGAGCAGTTCTTC. This codes for CASSSGQYNEQFF.

The chain employs TRBV7-9 and TRBJ1-1; D is unclear. Trimming stripped 1 base from V and 10 bases from J, with 10 bases between. From germline, CDR1 is SEHNR and CDR2 FQNEAQ (reference sequence). This CDR3 contains 12 residues. The CDR3 nucleotides read TGTGCCAGCAGCTTAGATAAGGGTGCAGCTTTCTTT. It encodes CASSLDKGAAFF.

The J gene is TRBJ1-1, the V gene TRBV6-5; the D is unclear. V lost 2 bases and J 6 bases, leaving 19 bases between the germline ends. The CDR3 consists of 16 residues. The germline CDR1 and CDR2 sequences are MNHEY and SVGAGI. The DNA for the CDR3 is TGTGCCAGCAGTTACCATTACCGGGCTTATCGGGCTGAAGCTTTCTTT. The encoded protein is CASSYHYRAYRAEAFF.

This clone has a handful of counts. The V and J genes are TRBV3-1 (or the pseudogene TRBV3-2) and TRBJ1-2, with D tentatively TRBD1 (6 bases). This CDR3 has 19 residues. Deletions cut 1 base from V and 2 bases from J, with 23 bases between. Germline-derived CDR1 and CDR2 are LGHDT and YNNKEL (reference sequence). The CDR3 sequence is CASSQVLQSDRRGNYGYTF. The CDR3 region has the DNA TGTGCCAGCAGCCAAGTTCTTCAATCGGACAGAAGAGGGAACTATGGCTACACCTTC.